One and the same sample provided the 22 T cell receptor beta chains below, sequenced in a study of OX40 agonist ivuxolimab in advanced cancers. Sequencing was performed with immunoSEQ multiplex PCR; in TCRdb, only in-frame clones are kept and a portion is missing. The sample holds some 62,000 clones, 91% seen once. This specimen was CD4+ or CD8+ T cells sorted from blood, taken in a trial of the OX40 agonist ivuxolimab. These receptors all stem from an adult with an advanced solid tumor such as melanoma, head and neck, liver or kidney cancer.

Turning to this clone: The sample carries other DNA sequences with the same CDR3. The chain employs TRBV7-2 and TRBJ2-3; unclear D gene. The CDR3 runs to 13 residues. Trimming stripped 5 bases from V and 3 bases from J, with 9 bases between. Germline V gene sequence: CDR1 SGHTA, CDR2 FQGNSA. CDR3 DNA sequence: TGTGCCAGCAGCCAAGACAATACAGATACGCAGTATTTT. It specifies CASSQDNTDTQYF.

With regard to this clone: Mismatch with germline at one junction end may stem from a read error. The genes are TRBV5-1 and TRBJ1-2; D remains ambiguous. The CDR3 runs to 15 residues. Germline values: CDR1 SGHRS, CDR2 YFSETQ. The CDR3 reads CASNLDGPWGYGYTF. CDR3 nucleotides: TGCGCCAGCAACTTGGATGGACCCTGGGGCTATGGCTACACCTTC.

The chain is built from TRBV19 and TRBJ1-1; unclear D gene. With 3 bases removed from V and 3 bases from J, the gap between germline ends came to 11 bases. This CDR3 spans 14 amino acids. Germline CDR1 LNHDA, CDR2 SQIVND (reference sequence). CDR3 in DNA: TGTGCCAGTAGTATTAAGGGCAGTTACACTGAAGCTTTCTTT. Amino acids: CASSIKGSYTEAFF.

The CDR3 DNA follows: TGTGCCAGTAGTGATGACAGCTCCTACAATGAGCAGTTCTTC. Amino acids: CASSDDSSYNEQFF. This chain links TRBV19 with TRBJ2-1; tentative D call: TRBD1 (5 bases). CDR1 LNHDA and CDR2 SQIVND come from the germline V gene (reference sequence). Trimming removed 5 bases at V and 0 bases at J, with 8 bases between. This CDR3 has 14 residues.

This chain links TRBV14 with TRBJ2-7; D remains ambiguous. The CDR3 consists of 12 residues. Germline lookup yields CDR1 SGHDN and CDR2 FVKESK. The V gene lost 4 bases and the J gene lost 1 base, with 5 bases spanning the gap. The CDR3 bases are TGTGCCAGCAGCCCCACTTCCTACGAGCAGTACTTC. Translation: CASSPTSYEQYF. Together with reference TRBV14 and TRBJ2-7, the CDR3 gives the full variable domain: EAGVTQFPSHSVIEKGQTVTLRCDPISGHDNLYWYRRVMGKEIKFLLHFVKESKQDESGMPNNRFLAERTGGTYSTLKVQPAELEDSGVYFCASSPTSYEQYFGPGTRLTVT.

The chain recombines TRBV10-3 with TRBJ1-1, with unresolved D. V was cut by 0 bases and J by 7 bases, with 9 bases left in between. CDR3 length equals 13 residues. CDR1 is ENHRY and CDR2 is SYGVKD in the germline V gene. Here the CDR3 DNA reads TGTGCCATCAGTGAGTCGATTGGCGATGAAGCTTTCTTT. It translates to CAISESIGDEAFF.

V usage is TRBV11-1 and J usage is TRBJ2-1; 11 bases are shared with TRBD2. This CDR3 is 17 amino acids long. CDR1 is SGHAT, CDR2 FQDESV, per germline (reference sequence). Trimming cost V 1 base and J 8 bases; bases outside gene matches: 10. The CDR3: CASSLGDSGRATDEQFF. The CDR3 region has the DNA TGTGCCAGCAGCTTAGGGGATAGCGGGAGGGCTACGGATGAGCAGTTCTTC.

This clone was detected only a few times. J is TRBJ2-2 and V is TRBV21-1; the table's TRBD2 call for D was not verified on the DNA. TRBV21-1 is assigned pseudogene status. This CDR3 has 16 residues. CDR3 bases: TGTGCCAGCAGCGCGAGGGCGGGAGGAGGCACCGGGGAGCTGTTTTTT. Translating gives CASSARAGGGTGELFF.

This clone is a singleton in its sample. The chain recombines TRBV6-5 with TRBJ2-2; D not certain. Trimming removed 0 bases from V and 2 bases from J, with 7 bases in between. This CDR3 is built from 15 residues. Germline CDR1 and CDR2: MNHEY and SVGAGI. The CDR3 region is CASSYSSLNTGELFF. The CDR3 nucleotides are TGTGCCAGCAGTTACTCGTCACTAAACACCGGGGAGCTGTTTTTT.

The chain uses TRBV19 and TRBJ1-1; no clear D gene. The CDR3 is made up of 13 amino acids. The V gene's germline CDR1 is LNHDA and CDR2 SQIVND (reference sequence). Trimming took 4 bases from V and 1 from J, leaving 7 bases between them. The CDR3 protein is CASSSGENTEAFF. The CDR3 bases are TGTGCCAGTAGTAGTGGGGAGAACACTGAAGCTTTCTTT.

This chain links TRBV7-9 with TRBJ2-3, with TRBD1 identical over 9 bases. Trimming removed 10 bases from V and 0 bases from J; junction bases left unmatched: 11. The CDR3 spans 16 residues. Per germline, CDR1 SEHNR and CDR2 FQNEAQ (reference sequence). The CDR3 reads CATHRVGTGSTDTQYF. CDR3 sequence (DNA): TGTGCCACCCACCGTGTTGGGACAGGGAGCACAGATACGCAGTATTTT.

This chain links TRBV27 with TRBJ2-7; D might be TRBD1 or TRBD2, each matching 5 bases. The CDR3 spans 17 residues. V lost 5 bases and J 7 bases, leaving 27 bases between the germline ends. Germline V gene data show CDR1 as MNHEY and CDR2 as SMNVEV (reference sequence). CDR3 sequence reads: CASSALPMGTSLSEQYF. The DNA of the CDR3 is TGTGCCAGCAGTGCTCTTCCCATGGGGACGTCGTTGTCGGAGCAGTACTTC.

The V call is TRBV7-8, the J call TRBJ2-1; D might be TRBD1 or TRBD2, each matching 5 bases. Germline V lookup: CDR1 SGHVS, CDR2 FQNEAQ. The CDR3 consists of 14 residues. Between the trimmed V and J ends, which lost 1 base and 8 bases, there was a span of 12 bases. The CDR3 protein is CASSLDRRGDEQFF. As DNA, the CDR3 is TGTGCCAGCAGCTTAGATCGTCGAGGGGATGAGCAGTTCTTC.

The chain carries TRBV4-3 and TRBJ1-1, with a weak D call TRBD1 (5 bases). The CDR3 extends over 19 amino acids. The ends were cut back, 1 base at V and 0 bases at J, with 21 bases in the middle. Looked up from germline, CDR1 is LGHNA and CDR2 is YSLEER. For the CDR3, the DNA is TGCGCCAGCAGCCAAGGGGGAGGGGTAACCCAGAACTTGAACACTGAAGCTTTCTTT. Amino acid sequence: CASSQGGGVTQNLNTEAFF.

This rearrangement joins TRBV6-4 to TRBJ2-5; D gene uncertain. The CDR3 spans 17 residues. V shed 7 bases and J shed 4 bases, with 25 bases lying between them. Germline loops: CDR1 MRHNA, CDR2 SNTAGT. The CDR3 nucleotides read TGTGCCAGCACCCGCCAGAGGCAGTATCAGGCTTCAGAGACCCAGTACTTC. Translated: CASTRQRQYQASETQYF.

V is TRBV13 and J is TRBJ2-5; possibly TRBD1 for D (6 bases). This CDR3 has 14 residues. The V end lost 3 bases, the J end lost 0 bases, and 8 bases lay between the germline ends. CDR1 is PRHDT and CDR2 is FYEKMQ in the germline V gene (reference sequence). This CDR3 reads CASSFTGYQETQYF. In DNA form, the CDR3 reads TGTGCCAGCAGCTTCACAGGGTACCAAGAGACCCAGTACTTC.

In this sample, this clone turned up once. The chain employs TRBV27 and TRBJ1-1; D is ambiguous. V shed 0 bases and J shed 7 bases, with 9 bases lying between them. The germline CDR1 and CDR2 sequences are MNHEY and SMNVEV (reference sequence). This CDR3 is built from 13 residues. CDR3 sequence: CASSLSIAHEAFF. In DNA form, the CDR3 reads TGTGCCAGCAGTTTATCGATAGCACATGAAGCTTTCTTT.

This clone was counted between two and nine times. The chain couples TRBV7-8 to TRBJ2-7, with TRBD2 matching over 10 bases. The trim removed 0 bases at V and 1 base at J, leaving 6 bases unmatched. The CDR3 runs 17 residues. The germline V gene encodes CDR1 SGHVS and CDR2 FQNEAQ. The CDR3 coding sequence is TGTGCCAGCAGCTTAGCGCTAATAGCGGGAGGATCCTACGAGCAGTACTTC. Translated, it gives CASSLALIAGGSYEQYF.

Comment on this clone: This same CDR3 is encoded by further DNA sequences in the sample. CDR3 DNA sequence: TGTGCCAGTAGTCACCCGGGACAGACAATTACCTATGGCTACACCTTC. Its protein is CASSHPGQTITYGYTF. The chain links TRBV19 to TRBJ1-2, with 7 bases aligning to TRBD1. CDR3 size: 16 residues. J gave up 4 bases and V 5 bases, and 13 bases lay outside the gene matches. Germline V gives CDR1 LNHDA, CDR2 SQIVND (reference sequence). Based on the CDR3 plus reference TRBV19 and TRBJ1-2, the full variable domain is DGGITQSPKYLFRKEGQNVTLSCEQNLNHDAMYWYRQDPGQGLRLIYYSQIVNDFQKGDIAEGYSVSREKKESFPLTVTSAQKNPTAFYLCASSHPGQTITYGYTFGSGTRLTVV.

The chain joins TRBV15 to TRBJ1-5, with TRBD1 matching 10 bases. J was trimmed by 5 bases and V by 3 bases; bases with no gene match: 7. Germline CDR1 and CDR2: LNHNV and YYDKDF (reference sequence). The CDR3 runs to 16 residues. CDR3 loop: CATSSYGQGVDQPQHF. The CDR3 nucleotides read TGTGCCACCAGCAGCTACGGACAGGGGGTGGATCAGCCCCAGCATTTT.

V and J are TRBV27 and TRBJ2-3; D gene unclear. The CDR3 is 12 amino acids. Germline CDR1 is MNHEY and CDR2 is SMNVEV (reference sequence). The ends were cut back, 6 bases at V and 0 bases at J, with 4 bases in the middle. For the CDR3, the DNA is TGTGCCAGCAGGGCAAGCACAGATACGCAGTATTTT. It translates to CASRASTDTQYF.

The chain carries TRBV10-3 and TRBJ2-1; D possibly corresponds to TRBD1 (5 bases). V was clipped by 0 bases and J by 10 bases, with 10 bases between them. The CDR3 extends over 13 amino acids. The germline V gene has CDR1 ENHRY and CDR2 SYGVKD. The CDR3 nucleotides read TGTGCCATCAGTGAGTCGATTAGGGGCGAGCAGTTCTTC. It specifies CAISESIRGEQFF.